This T cell receptor beta chain was sequenced in a study of tumour-infiltrating T cells in Burkitt lymphoma. On the study more broadly: All epidemiological Burkitt lymphoma subtypes were represented in the cohort. Productive clonality predicted overall and progression-free survival. General observations from the study: Several public clonotypes were shared across many Burkitt lymphoma patients.

V was pared by 9 bases and J by 5 bases, with 9 bases of the junction left unmatched. The CDR3 has 14 amino acids. Germline CDR1 reads SGHTA; CDR2 reads FQGNSA. The data were produced by immunoSEQ multiplex PCR, yet TCRdb's version contains in-frame clones alone and is incomplete. The sample holds about 50,000 clones, around 31% seen once. As regards this clone: The antigen is undetermined.

The TCR comes from a human donor with Burkitt lymphoma. This chain uses TRBV7-2 with TRBJ2-5, with TRBD2 matching over 10 bases. What was sequenced was tumor tissue. As DNA, the CDR3 is TGTGCCAGTATTAGCGGGGGGCCGCCTGAGACCCAGTACTTC. Translation gives CASISGGPPETQYF.